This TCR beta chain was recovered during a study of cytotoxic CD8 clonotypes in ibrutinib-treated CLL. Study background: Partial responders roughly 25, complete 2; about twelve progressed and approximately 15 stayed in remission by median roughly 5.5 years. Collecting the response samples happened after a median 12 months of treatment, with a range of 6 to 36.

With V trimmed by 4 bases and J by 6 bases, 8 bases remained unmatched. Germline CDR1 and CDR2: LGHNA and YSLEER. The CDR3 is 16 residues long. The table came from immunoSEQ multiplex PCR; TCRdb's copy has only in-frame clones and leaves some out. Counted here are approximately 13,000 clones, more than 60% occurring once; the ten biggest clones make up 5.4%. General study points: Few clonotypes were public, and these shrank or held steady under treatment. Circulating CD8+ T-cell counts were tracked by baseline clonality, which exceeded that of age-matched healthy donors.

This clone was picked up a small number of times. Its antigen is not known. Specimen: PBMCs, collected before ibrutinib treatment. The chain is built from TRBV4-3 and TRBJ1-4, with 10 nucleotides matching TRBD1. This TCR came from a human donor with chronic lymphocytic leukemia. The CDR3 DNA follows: TGCGCCAGCAGCCCCCAGACTGGGACAGGGGATGAAAAACTGTTTTTT. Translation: CASSPQTGTGDEKLFF.